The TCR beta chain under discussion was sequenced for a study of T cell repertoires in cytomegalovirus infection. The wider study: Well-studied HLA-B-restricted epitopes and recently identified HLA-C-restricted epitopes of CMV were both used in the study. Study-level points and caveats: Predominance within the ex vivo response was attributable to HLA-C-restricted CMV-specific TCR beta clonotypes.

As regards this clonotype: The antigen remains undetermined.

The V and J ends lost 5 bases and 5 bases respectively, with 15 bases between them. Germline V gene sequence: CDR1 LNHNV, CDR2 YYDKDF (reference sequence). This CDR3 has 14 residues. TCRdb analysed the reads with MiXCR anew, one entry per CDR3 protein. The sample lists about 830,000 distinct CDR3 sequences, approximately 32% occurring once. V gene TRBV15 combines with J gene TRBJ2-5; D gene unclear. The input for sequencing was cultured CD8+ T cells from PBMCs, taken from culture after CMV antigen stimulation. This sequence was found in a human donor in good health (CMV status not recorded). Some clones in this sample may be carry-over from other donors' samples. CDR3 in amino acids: CATSSTETSETQYF. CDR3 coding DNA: TGTGCCACCAGCTCCACGGAGACCTCGGAGACCCAGTACTTC. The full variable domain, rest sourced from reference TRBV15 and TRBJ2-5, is DAMVIQNPRYQVTQFGKPVTLSCSQTLNHNVMYWYQQKSSQAPKLLFHYYDKDFNNEADTPDNFQSRRPNTSFCFLDIRSPGLGDTAMYLCATSSTETSETQYFGPGTRLLVL.